This T cell receptor (beta chain) derives from a study of cytomegalovirus exposure and HLA in healthy donors (dated by TCRdb to 2017 to 2019). Background for the entire study: An earlier analysis of about 530 of the donors reported about 300 Gb of sequence data and around 120 million unique TCR beta sequences obtained from 150 million to 200 million T cells. About 300 gigabases of sequencing data and 78 million or so unique TCR sequences were included in an early release covering 550 to 800 HLA-typed donors. Among the roughly 400 genotyped donors, around 81% belonged to the genetic ancestry cluster associated with self-reported Caucasian donors. The aim of the study was to test whether cataloging public T cell receptors could identify signatures of past pathogen exposure. The T cell repertoires of some 670 subjects were profiled by immunosequencing and related to cytomegalovirus serostatus. In addition to the first cohort of 650 to 750 subjects, a separate validation cohort of 130 or so different subjects was used. High-throughput TCR immunosequencing, statistical association of individual TCRs with disease status, and machine learning were combined to predict cytomegalovirus infection status. To study patterns of TCR occurrence, a later analysis re-analyzed previously published TCR beta repertoires from several hundred donors and added high-resolution HLA genotyping. Rather than using new phenotypic data, the later analysis identified candidate immune exposures from TCR beta sequences and from how often those sequences occurred across donors. To decide whether each TCR beta V gene segment behaved as functional or pseudogenic, an earlier analysis of some 600 of the donors relied on high-throughput TCR beta sequencing. Donor age, sex, ethnicity and CMV serostatus were compiled together with the repertoire data. In a later genetic analysis, genome-wide SNP genotypes for about three fifths of the roughly 670 donors were used, and that subset was treated as a discovery cohort. Every discovery cohort repertoire had been produced on one sequencing platform. HLA typing included class I and class II loci at four-digit resolution. Typing coverage varied by locus: roughly 620-640 donors for A, B, C, DRB1 and DQB1; roughly 560 for DQA1; around 570 for DPA1; roughly 470 for DPB1. Roughly 5 DR-DQ haplotypes were handled as single units for association and clustering, since linkage in the cohort was strong. Among about 400 genotyped donors of the cohort, an average of approximately 240,000 unique TCR beta nucleotide sequences was sequenced per donor, of which about 19% were non-productive.

The library was built by means of the immunoSEQ multiplex PCR assay. A mixture of 60 forward primers for TCR Vbeta segments and 13 reverse primers for TCR Jbeta segments was used in the multiplex PCR. The CDR3 region of rearranged TCR beta genes was amplified from genomic DNA by a multiplex PCR assay. Amplified TCR beta libraries were sequenced as 87-base-pair reads on the Illumina HiSeq System. As for the original processing: A later analysis tallied 75 million to 95 million unique TCR beta chains across the 666 repertoires, and around 9.9 million of those chains were shared by two or more donors. Raw reads were error-corrected and collapsed into unique sequences by a nearest-neighbor algorithm in which closely related sequences were merged to remove PCR and sequencing errors. To assign V, D and J gene segments, CDR3 sequences were aligned to IMGT reference sequences. For a sequence to be retained, at least a six-nucleotide match to both a V gene segment and a J gene segment was required. A rearrangement counted as productive if the CDR3 had no stop codons and remained in frame with V and J, and every other rearrangement counted as non-productive. CDR3 was defined by IMGT convention, running from the second conserved V-encoded cysteine to the conserved J-encoded phenylalanine. The earlier analysis of about 590 of the donors excluded sequences that lacked an unambiguous match to a single V gene segment. An earlier analysis of 587 of the donors classified V segments as functional when productive rearrangements were above 56.7% and as segregating when the standard deviation between donors was above 5%. To diagnose cytomegalovirus status from the catalog of TCR beta chain sequences, a statistical classification framework was built. V and J gene assignment, in a later analysis, came from comparing TCR nucleotide sequences with IMGT/GENE-DB human TR gene sequences. The TCRdist pipeline was used in a later analysis to assign CDR3 sequences and most-parsimonious VDJ recombination scenarios. In a later analysis, each TCR beta chain was defined by its CDR3 amino acid sequence together with its V-gene family, and reads lacking a unique V-gene family were excluded. A later analysis removed over 500 highly shared, low-generation-probability nucleotide sequences to deal with suspected cross-contamination and a sequencing artifact. A later analysis calculated a clonal expansion index for each public chain from normalized within-repertoire ranks of inferred template counts. A later analysis computed generation probabilities with a VDJ recombination model fitted to out-of-frame rearrangements, and checked the results against IGoR. In a later analysis, TCR-TCR, TCR-HLA and TCR-CMV co-occurrence was scored with hypergeometric tests, and a repertoire-size bias correction was applied to TCR pairs. False discovery rates were estimated in a later analysis by permuting HLA or CMV assignments 20 times. In a later analysis, co-occurring TCRs were grouped using DBSCAN, with TCRdist sequence similarity added in when clustering inside HLA-allele-positive subsets. Repertoires with fewer than 30,000 or more than 120,000 public chains, plus five repertoires with anomalous nucleotide sharing, were excluded from co-occurrence clustering. TCRdb obtained this table from immuneACCESS and retained in-frame rearrangements with V and J assigned. These tables miss some clones; where compared with another copy, unresolved V genes account for less than half of the shortfall, and the remainder is unexplained. The DNA gave D and trimming, while V, J and clone size come from that table. This sample has roughly 180,000 clones in its table, and around 82% of those were observed once. Roughly 1% of the sample rests with the top ten.

The cohort was made up of approximately 670 healthy bone marrow donors. Cohort members were all nominally healthy when sampled, although unrecorded immune exposures were likely present. The donor was CMV seronegative and belonged to the group of around 400 seronegative cohort members. Each donor provided a peripheral blood sample, and peripheral blood mononuclear cells were used for TCR beta sequencing. The Qiagen DNeasy Blood Extraction Kit was used to extract genomic DNA from the blood cell samples. CDR1 and CDR2, looked up from the germline V gene (reference sequence), are GTSNPN and SVGIG. The CDR3 has 12 amino acids, counting the end cysteine and phenylalanine. Only the CDR3 DNA stays, 36 bases, in frame from base 1. Deletion took 4 bases off V and 7 bases off J, with a span of 13 bases between the germline ends. This clone was seen a handful of times. Its antigen remains unidentified. No clone much larger than this one lies a single base away; base qualities are absent.

The paper as a whole reports these results and caveats: According to a later genetic analysis, donors in an Asian-associated ancestry cluster had fewer N-insertions in productive TCRs than the approximately 700-donor mean. In a later genetic analysis, a missense DCLRE1C variant was associated with V-gene and J-gene trimming of TCR beta chains, and the association was replicated in an independent cohort. In an earlier analysis of some 550 of the donors, most TCR beta V segments were observed in productive rearrangements about 87% or about 30% of the time, broadly matching IMGT annotations. Around 16 rarely observed V segments, including chromosome 9 orphons, were excluded from the earlier analysis of a few hundred of the donors because counts were too low. In the study, 164 TCR beta chains were listed as associated with cytomegalovirus. According to a later analysis, most CMV-associated TCR beta chains appeared to be HLA-restricted, and the HLA associations seemed to be driven largely by CMV exposure. A later analysis associated about 17,000 TCR beta sequences with specific HLA alleles at a false discovery rate of 0.05. In a later analysis, TCR association rates were found to vary across HLA loci, with the most associated TCRs seen for DRB1 alleles and the fewest for HLA-C alleles. Linkage disequilibrium might explain the correlated functional status among segregating V segments, but an unknown experimental factor could not be ruled out. In a later analysis, HLA-associated TCR beta chains showed more clonal expansion and lower generation probabilities than non-associated chains that were equally common. It was suggested by the authors that the approach could potentially be generalized to other disease states and immunological phenotypes. In both the original and validation cohorts, the classifier was reported to diagnose cytomegalovirus status with high specificity and sensitivity. Because the 87-base-pair reads could not distinguish some IMGT-functional V segments, including TRBV6-2 and TRBV6-3, those segments were excluded. CMV serostatus was the only immune exposure information available for the cohort. Because HLA typing was unavailable for some donors at each locus, only the typed subset was used in association tests. Strong co-occurrence of HLA alleles, especially DR and DQ, made assigning TCR associations to individual alleles difficult. Three of the identified cytomegalovirus-associated TCR beta chains were confirmed in vitro to be specific for cytomegalovirus antigens. Most TCR sequences were observed very rarely across donors, whereas some public TCRs were present in many individuals. A cluster of highly shared sequence variants was judged likely to represent a technical artifact of the sequencing pipeline. A further reported finding was that TCR beta sequences accurately predicted the HLA-A and HLA-B alleles for most subjects in the first cohort. Presence/absence analyses assumed roughly uniform sequencing depth across donors, an assumption that may not hold. A later analysis reported that several top co-occurrence clusters appeared linked to parvovirus B19, influenza, CMV and Epstein-Barr virus. The cohort was sequenced for TCR beta chains only, and without alpha or paired-chain data the features that could be detected were limited.

The rearranged chain carries TRBV30 and TRBJ1-2; the D gene assignment is ambiguous. The origin of this receptor is a man aged 25-45 years in good health and CMV-seronegative. The sequencing input was PBMCs. CDR3 protein: CAWTGGIGGYTF. The DNA sequence is as follows: TGTGCCTGGACTGGAGGGATTGGTGGCTACACCTTC.